This entry lists 6 T cell receptor beta chains sequenced from one sample in a study of blood T cells in healthy people across ages. Through a sample-barcoded 5' primer and a J-beta primer mix, a second PCR was run for roughly 7 to 12 cycles. MiXCR, run by TCRdb on the 5' RACE reads, gives a single entry per CDR3 protein. Seen here are about 680,000 distinct CDR3 sequences, around 49% observed once, and the top ten hold roughly 31%. The sequencing sample was made of blood. These receptors all come from a woman aged 55-69 years in good health.

The genes are TRBV21-1 and TRBJ1-5; the D call of TRBD1 is as the table states it, not checked on the DNA. TRBV21-1 is labeled a pseudogene. The CDR3 length is 15 residues. This CDR3 reads CASSKARTGKLPQHF. DNA of the CDR3: TGTGCCAGCAGCAAAGCCCGGACAGGGAAACTTCCCCAGCATTTT.

CDR3 residues: CSARSLAGGETQYF. CDR3 sequence (DNA): TGCAGTGCTAGATCCTTAGCGGGAGGAGAGACCCAGTACTTC. This chain connects TRBV20-1 to TRBJ2-5, with 10 bases lining up with TRBD2. V shed 2 bases, J shed 4 bases, and the junction held 4 bases outside the gene matches. Germline values: CDR1 DFQATT, CDR2 SNEGSKA (reference sequence). The CDR3 spans 14 residues.

This clonotype was found a few times. J is TRBJ2-5 and V is TRBV3-1, with D possibly matching TRBD2 (5 bases). Trimming removed 1 base at V and 4 bases at J, with 10 bases between. CDR1 and CDR2 from the germline V gene are LGHDT and YNNKEL (reference sequence). The CDR3 runs to 14 residues. In DNA form, the CDR3 reads TGTGCCAGCAGCCAAGGTTCGGGGTTAGAGACCCAGTACTTC. This encodes CASSQGSGLETQYF.

V usage is TRBV21-1 and J usage is TRBJ2-1; the DNA was not used to check the table's D call, TRBD1. TRBV21-1 is a pseudogene. There are 18 residues in the CDR3. The CDR3 loop reads CASSKGVGLAGPSNEQFF. The CDR3 DNA reads TGTGCCAGCAGCAAAGGGGTGGGGCTCGCCGGGCCCTCCAATGAGCAGTTCTTC.

This clonotype occurred many times. The chain joins TRBV29-1 to TRBJ2-3; TRBD2 agrees at 8 bases. After removal of 0 bases from V and 4 bases from J, the junction contained 6 bases not matched to a gene. Germline V CDR1 and CDR2: SQVTM, ANQGSEA. This CDR3 spans 15 amino acids. The CDR3 region is CSVEDPAGAPDTQYF. The DNA for the CDR3 is TGCAGCGTTGAAGACCCAGCGGGAGCCCCAGATACGCAGTATTTT.

There are a few counts of this clonotype. This sequence joins TRBV9 and TRBJ2-5; D is perhaps TRBD2 (5 bases). Between the trimmed V and J ends, which lost 5 bases and 1 base, there was a span of 9 bases. The germline V gene has CDR1 SGDLS and CDR2 YYNGEE. CDR3 length: 13 amino acids. CDR3 sequence (DNA): TGTGCCAGCAGAACGGGATCCCAAGAGACCCAGTACTTC. Translating it yields CASRTGSQETQYF.